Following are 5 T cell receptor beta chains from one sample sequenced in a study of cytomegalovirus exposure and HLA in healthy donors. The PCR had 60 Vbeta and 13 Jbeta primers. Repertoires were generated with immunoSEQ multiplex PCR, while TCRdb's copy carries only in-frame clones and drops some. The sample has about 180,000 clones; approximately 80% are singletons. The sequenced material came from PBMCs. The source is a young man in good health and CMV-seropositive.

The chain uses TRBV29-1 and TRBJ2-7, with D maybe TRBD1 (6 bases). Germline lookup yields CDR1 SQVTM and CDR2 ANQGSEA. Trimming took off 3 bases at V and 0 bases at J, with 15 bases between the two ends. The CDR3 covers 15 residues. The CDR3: CSVDGSTGSSYEQYF. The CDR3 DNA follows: TGCAGCGTTGATGGGTCCACAGGGAGCTCCTACGAGCAGTACTTC.

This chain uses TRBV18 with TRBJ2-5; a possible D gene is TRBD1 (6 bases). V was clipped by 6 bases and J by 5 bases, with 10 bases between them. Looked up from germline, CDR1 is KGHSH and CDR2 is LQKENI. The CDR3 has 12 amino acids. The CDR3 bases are TGTGCCAGCTCGAATCAGGGGGAGACCCAGTACTTC. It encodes CASSNQGETQYF.

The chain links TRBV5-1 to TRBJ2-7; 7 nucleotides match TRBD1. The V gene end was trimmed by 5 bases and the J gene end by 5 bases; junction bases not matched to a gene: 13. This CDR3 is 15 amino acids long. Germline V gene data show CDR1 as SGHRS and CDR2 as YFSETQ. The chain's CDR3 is CASRNAPGGRNEQYF. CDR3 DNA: TGCGCCAGCAGAAACGCCCCAGGGGGTCGGAACGAGCAGTACTTC.

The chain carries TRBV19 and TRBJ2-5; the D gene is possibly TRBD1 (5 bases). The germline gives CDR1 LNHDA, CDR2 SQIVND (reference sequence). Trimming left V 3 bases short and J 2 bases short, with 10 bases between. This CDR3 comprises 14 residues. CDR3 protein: CASSMAGLQETQYF. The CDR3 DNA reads TGTGCCAGTAGTATGGCAGGGCTGCAAGAGACCCAGTACTTC.

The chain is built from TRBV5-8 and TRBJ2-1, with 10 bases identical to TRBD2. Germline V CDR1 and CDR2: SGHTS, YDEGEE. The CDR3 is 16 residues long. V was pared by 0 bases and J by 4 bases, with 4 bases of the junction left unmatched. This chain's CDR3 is CASSLEGLATYNEQFF. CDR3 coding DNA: TGTGCCAGCAGCTTGGAGGGACTAGCGACTTACAATGAGCAGTTCTTC. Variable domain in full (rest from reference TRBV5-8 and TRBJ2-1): EAGVTQSPTHLIKTRGQQATLRCSPISGHTSVYWYQQALGLGLQFLLWYDEGEERNRGNFPPRFSGRQFPNYSSELNVNALELEDSALYLCASSLEGLATYNEQFFGPGTRLTVL.